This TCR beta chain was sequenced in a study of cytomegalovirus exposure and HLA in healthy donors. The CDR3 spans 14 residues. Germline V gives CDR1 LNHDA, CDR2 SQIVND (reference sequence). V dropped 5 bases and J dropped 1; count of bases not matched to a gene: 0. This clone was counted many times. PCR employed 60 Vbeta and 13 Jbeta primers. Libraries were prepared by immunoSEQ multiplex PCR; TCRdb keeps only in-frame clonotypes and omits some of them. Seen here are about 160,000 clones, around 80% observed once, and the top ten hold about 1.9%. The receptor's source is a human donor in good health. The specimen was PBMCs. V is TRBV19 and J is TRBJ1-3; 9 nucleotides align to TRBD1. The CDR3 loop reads CASSDRGSGNTIYF. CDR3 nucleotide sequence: TGTGCCAGTAGTGACAGGGGGTCTGGAAACACCATATATTTT.